The 23 T cell receptor beta chains below all came from one sample that was sequenced in a study of blood T cell repertoires in COVID-19. The data were produced by immunoSEQ multiplex PCR, yet TCRdb's version contains in-frame clones alone and is incomplete. The sample includes 200,000 to 250,000 clones, under 90% of them seen just once. Sequencing was carried out using PBMCs or T cells enriched from blood (not recorded which). The receptors were sampled from a man aged 35 to 55 who had recovered from COVID-19.

The V call is TRBV6-5, the J call TRBJ1-2, with no clear D. Trimming cost V 6 bases and J 2 bases, with 16 bases left between them. Germline V lookup: CDR1 MNHEY, CDR2 SVGAGI. This CDR3 region has 15 residues. The CDR3 reads CASRVHDPGNYGYTF. CDR3 nucleotide sequence: TGTGCCAGCAGGGTACACGACCCGGGGAACTATGGCTACACCTTC.

The chain carries TRBV19 and TRBJ1-4; weak D call: TRBD1 (6 bases). The CDR3 contains 16 residues. The V gene lost 5 bases and the J gene lost 8 bases, with 21 bases spanning the gap. Per germline, CDR1 LNHDA and CDR2 SQIVND (reference sequence). In DNA, the CDR3 is TGTGCCAGTAGTGTCCGGGGACACACTGAGGGCGAAAAACTGTTTTTT. Amino acids: CASSVRGHTEGEKLFF.

This clone was detected ten times or more. The rearrangement uses TRBV7-9 and TRBJ2-7; TRBD2 matches 9 bases. Germline values: CDR1 SEHNR, CDR2 FQNEAQ (reference sequence). The J segment lost 6 bases and the V segment lost 5 bases, leaving 11 bases of the junction unmatched. The CDR3 totals 15 residues. The CDR3 DNA reads as TGTGCCAGCAGCCCGAAATTGCGGGAGGGTAGCGAGCAGTACTTC. Protein: CASSPKLREGSEQYF.

The chain couples TRBV10-3 to TRBJ1-2; TRBD1 might be the D (5 bases). The CDR3 totals 13 residues. V was cut by 2 bases and J by 4 bases, with 8 bases left in between. Germline V lookup: CDR1 ENHRY, CDR2 SYGVKD. The CDR3 DNA follows: TGTGCCATCAGTGAGCCGGGACTCTATGGCTACACCTTC. It encodes CAISEPGLYGYTF.

This clone was found once. V usage is TRBV19 and J usage is TRBJ2-2; D possibly corresponds to TRBD1 (6 bases). V lost 6 bases and J 6 bases, leaving 8 bases between the germline ends. The CDR3 totals 12 residues. CDR1 and CDR2 (germline): LNHDA, SQIVND (reference sequence). The CDR3 spells CASRTGPGELFF. CDR3 in DNA: TGTGCCAGTAGAACAGGGCCCGGGGAGCTGTTTTTT.

The chain links TRBV5-1 to TRBJ2-7, with D unclear. In germline, CDR1 is SGHRS, CDR2 YFSETQ. This CDR3 spans 14 amino acids. V lost 0 bases, J lost 2 bases, and 9 bases lay in between. CDR3 nucleotide sequence: TGCGCCAGCAGCTTGGGTGCCGGTGCCTACGAGCAGTACTTC. As protein: CASSLGAGAYEQYF.

The chain uses TRBV7-9 and TRBJ1-1; possible D gene TRBD1, 6 bases. The CDR3 spans 13 residues. CDR1 and CDR2 (germline): SEHNR, FQNEAQ (reference sequence). V lost 7 bases and J lost 8, with 17 bases in between. CDR3: CASTASGTWEAFF. For the CDR3, the DNA is TGTGCCAGCACTGCTTCCGGGACATGGGAAGCTTTCTTT.

The rearrangement joins TRBV5-5 to TRBJ2-7; 10 nucleotides align to TRBD1. Germline V gene lookup returns CDR1 SGHKS and CDR2 YYEKEE (reference sequence). The CDR3 contains 15 residues. The V and J ends lost 0 bases and 3 bases, in that order; junction bases with no gene match: 3. In DNA, the CDR3 is TGTGCCAGCAGCTTGGGGACAGGGGGGGTCTACGAGCAGTACTTC. This translates into CASSLGTGGVYEQYF.

The genes are TRBV3-1 (or the pseudogene TRBV3-2) and TRBJ1-1, with TRBD1 matching 8 bases. V dropped 3 bases and J dropped 3; count of bases not matched to a gene: 12. Germline V gene sequence: CDR1 LGHDT, CDR2 YNNKEL (reference sequence). This CDR3 is built from 17 residues. The CDR3 region has the DNA TGTGCCAGCAGCCAGGAAGAATGGGACAGGAGATACACTGAAGCTTTCTTT. Its translation: CASSQEEWDRRYTEAFF.

The chain couples TRBV10-3 to TRBJ2-2; D not certain. CDR3 length: 13 residues. Trimming took 3 bases from V and 5 from J, leaving 7 bases between them. Germline V gene lookup returns CDR1 ENHRY and CDR2 SYGVKD. CDR3 protein: CAISDTGTGELFF. Here the CDR3 DNA reads TGTGCCATCAGTGATACCGGGACCGGGGAGCTGTTTTTT.

This rearrangement joins TRBV19 to TRBJ2-1; 10 bases agree with TRBD1. CDR1 LNHDA and CDR2 SQIVND come from the germline V gene (reference sequence). The length of the CDR3 is 14 residues. V lost 6 bases to trimming and J lost 8 bases; unmatched junction nucleotides: 7. CDR3 DNA sequence: TGTGCCAGTAGCCGACAGGGGGCTTACCATGAGCAGTTCTTC. Protein sequence: CASSRQGAYHEQFF.

This clone was counted only a few times. The chain uses TRBV27 and TRBJ1-2; D is possibly TRBD1 (6 bases). From germline, CDR1 is MNHEY and CDR2 SMNVEV (reference sequence). Trimming left V 0 bases short and J 2 bases short, with 16 bases between. This CDR3 contains 17 residues. CDR3 in amino acids: CASSLSFTGTLNYGYTF. The DNA for the CDR3 is TGTGCCAGCAGTTTATCCTTCACCGGGACACTCAACTATGGCTACACCTTC.

The chain carries TRBV21-1 and TRBJ1-3; the table's D call, TRBD1, was not checked against the DNA. TRBV21-1 is designated a pseudogene. The CDR3 has 14 amino acids. DNA for the CDR3: TGTGCCAGCAGAGGGGGAGTAACTGGAAACACCATATATTTT. Its translation is CASRGGVTGNTIYF.

This chain joins TRBV7-8 and TRBJ2-7, with D unresolved. From germline, CDR1 is SGHVS and CDR2 FQNEAQ. The CDR3 spans 15 residues. Trimming stripped 5 bases from V and 0 bases from J, with 14 bases between. The CDR3, as DNA: TGTGCCAGCAGCGCCCCGCAGTCAAGCTCCTACGAGCAGTACTTC. This sequence encodes CASSAPQSSSYEQYF.

This clone was detected only a few times. This chain connects TRBV6-1 to TRBJ1-2; 8 positions agree with TRBD1. The CDR3 loop spans 16 amino acids. Looked up from germline, CDR1 is MNHNS and CDR2 is SASEGT. The ends lost 1 base at V and 2 bases at J; junction bases unmatched: 6. CDR3 protein: CASSEVGQGANYGYTF. As DNA, the CDR3 is TGTGCCAGCAGTGAAGTTGGTCAGGGGGCGAACTATGGCTACACCTTC.

The chain recombines TRBV4-2 with TRBJ2-1, with 12 bases lining up with TRBD2. The CDR3 runs 16 residues. Per germline, CDR1 LGHNA and CDR2 YNFKEQ. J was trimmed by 4 bases and V by 0 bases; bases with no gene match: 1. The CDR3 reads CASSQEGLAGYNEQFF. The CDR3, as DNA: TGTGCCAGCAGCCAAGAGGGACTAGCGGGTTACAATGAGCAGTTCTTC.

V gene TRBV6-2 or TRBV6-3 combines with J gene TRBJ1-2; D remains ambiguous. This CDR3 has 11 amino acids. V was pared by 1 base and J by 7 bases, with 4 bases between. Germline CDR1 MNHEY, CDR2 SVGEGT. The CDR3 nucleotides read TGTGCCAGCAGTTACTTCGGTGGCTACACCTTC. Translating it yields CASSYFGGYTF.

The chain has TRBV19 and TRBJ2-5; 11 nucleotides line up with TRBD2. In germline, CDR1 is LNHDA, CDR2 SQIVND (reference sequence). V was pared by 8 bases and J by 3 bases, with 2 bases of the junction left unmatched. The CDR3 length is 13 residues. CDR3 DNA: TGTGCCAGTTCGACTAGCGGGAAAGAGACCCAGTACTTC. Protein product: CASSTSGKETQYF. The variable domain in full, with the rest retrieved from reference TRBV19 and TRBJ2-5, is DGGITQSPKYLFRKEGQNVTLSCEQNLNHDAMYWYRQDPGQGLRLIYYSQIVNDFQKGDIAEGYSVSREKKESFPLTVTSAQKNPTAFYLCASSTSGKETQYFGPGTRLLVL.

The chain couples TRBV4-1 to TRBJ1-1, with D possibly TRBD1 on 6 matching bases. The CDR3 is made up of 14 amino acids. V was shortened by 0 bases and J by 7 bases, with 12 bases between the two germline ends. Germline lookup yields CDR1 MGHRA and CDR2 YSYEKL. The CDR3 DNA is TGCGCCAGCAGCCAAGATGTTCAGGGGCGTGAAGCTTTCTTT. It translates to CASSQDVQGREAFF.

This chain joins TRBV2 and TRBJ2-1, with 16 bases aligning to TRBD2. This CDR3 contains 15 residues. Germline CDR1 is SNHLY and CDR2 is FYNNEI. The V gene end was trimmed by 7 bases and the J gene end by 10 bases; junction bases not matched to a gene: 7. CDR3 nucleotide sequence: TGTGCCAGCAAGGGGACTAGCGGGAGGGCCCTAGAGCAGTTCTTC. Translated: CASKGTSGRALEQFF.

This rearrangement joins TRBV5-4 to TRBJ1-1; possible D gene TRBD1, 5 bases. The CDR3 is made up of 15 amino acids. With 0 bases removed from V and 4 bases from J, the gap between germline ends came to 13 bases. Germline values: CDR1 SGHNT, CDR2 YYREEE (reference sequence). CDR3 DNA sequence: TGTGCCAGCAGCTTGGCCGGCGGGGCCCGCACTGAAGCTTTCTTT. Its translation is CASSLAGGARTEAFF.

J is TRBJ2-7 and V is TRBV27; the match to TRBD1 covers 7 bases. The CDR3 consists of 14 residues. Germline CDR1 MNHEY, CDR2 SMNVEV (reference sequence). The junction had 6 bases not matched to a gene; V was cut back by 4 bases and J by 3 bases. This chain's CDR3 is CASSSRDSHYEQYF. In nucleotides, the CDR3 is TGTGCCAGCAGTTCCCGGGACAGTCACTACGAGCAGTACTTC.

The rearrangement uses TRBV4-1 and TRBJ1-4; TRBD1 agrees at 8 bases. Germline values: CDR1 MGHRA, CDR2 YSYEKL. The CDR3 contains 16 residues. The J segment lost 7 bases and the V segment lost 3 bases, leaving 10 bases of the junction unmatched. CDR3 in DNA: TGCGCCAGCAGCCACGATTACAGGGGGGGCGGTGAAAAACTGTTTTTT. Encoded protein: CASSHDYRGGGEKLFF.